This T cell receptor (beta chain) was captured in a study of sequential checkpoint blockade in melanoma. The treatment denotes: randomized to nivolumab then ipilimumab (arm A) or the reverse (arm B). The table lists this clone with a few counts. The data were produced by immunoSEQ multiplex PCR, yet TCRdb's version contains in-frame clones alone and is incomplete. Counted here are roughly 20,000 clones, 27% occurring once; the ten biggest clones make up more than 6.5%. The CDR3 sequence is 12 residues long. Germline-derived CDR1 and CDR2 are GTSNPN and SVGIG (reference sequence). Trimming removed 3 bases from V and 4 bases from J, with 9 bases in between.

The chain combines TRBV30 with TRBJ1-2; a possible D gene is TRBD1 (5 bases). The starting material was tumor tissue (inferred from file names), obtained from a patient given nivolumab and ipilimumab in sequence. The source is a human donor with melanoma. CDR3 bases: TGTGCCTGGAGGGGGGAACCCTATGGCTACACCTTC. Amino acid sequence: CAWRGEPYGYTF.